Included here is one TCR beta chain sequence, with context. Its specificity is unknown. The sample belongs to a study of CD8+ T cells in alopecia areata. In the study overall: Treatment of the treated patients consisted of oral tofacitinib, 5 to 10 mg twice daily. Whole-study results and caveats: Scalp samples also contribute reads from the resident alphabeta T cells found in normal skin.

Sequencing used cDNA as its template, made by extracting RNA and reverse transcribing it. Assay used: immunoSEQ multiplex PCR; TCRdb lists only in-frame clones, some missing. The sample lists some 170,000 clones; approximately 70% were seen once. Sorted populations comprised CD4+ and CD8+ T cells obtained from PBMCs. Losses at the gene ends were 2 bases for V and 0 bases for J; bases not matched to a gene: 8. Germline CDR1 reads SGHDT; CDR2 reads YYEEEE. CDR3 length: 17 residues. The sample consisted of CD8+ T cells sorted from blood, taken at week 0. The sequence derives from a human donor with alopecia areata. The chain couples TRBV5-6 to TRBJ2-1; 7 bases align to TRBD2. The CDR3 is CASSFPSSGSSYNEQFF. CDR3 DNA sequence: TGTGCCAGCAGCTTCCCATCTAGCGGTTCCTCCTACAATGAGCAGTTCTTC.